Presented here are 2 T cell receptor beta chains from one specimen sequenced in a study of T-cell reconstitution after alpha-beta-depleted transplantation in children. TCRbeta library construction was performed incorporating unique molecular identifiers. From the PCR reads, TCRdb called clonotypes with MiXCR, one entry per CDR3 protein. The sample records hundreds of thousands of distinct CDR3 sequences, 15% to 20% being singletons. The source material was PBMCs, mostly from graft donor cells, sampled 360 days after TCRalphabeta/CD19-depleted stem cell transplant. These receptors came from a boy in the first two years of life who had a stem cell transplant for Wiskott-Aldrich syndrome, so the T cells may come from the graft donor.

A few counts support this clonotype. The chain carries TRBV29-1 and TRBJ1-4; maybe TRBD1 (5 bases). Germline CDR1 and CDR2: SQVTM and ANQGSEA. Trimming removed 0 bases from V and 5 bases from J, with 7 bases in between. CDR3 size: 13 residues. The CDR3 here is CSVEEGVNEKLFF. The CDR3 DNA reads TGCAGCGTTGAAGAGGGGGTGAATGAAAAACTGTTTTTT.

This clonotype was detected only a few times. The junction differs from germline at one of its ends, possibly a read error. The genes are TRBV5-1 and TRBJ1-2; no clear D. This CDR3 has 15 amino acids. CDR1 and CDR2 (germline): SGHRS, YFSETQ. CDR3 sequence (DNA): TGCGCCTGCAGAGGATCCGGCCTGGCGGACTATGGCTACACCTTC. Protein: CACRGSGLADYGYTF.